This T cell receptor (beta chain) is drawn from a study of shared clonotypes between healthy human individuals. Genomic DNA from each subset was divided evenly over several immunoSEQ plates. TCRdb's copy holds only in-frame clones and misses some; the assay was immunoSEQ multiplex PCR. The profile shows hundreds of thousands of clones, about 74% of them singletons. The V end was cut by 1 base, the J end by 4 bases, with 8 bases between. Germline-derived CDR1 and CDR2 are SGHNT and YYREEE (reference sequence). The CDR3 is made up of 14 amino acids. The sequence came from a woman younger than 45 in good health. The chain recombines TRBV5-4 with TRBJ2-2; D gene uncertain. The material sequenced was memory CD4+ T cells sorted from blood. Subset of the sample: CD45RA-negative fraction. CDR3 loop: CASSLWGFTGELFF. In DNA, the CDR3 is TGTGCCAGCAGCTTGTGGGGTTTCACCGGGGAGCTGTTTTTT.